These 15 T cell receptor beta chains share one sample of origin, sequenced in a study of OX40 agonist ivuxolimab in advanced cancers. Assay used: immunoSEQ multiplex PCR; TCRdb lists only in-frame clones, some missing. This sample has tens of thousands of clones; roughly 81% occur once, and the top ten carry 45% to 60%. The material was CD4+ or CD8+ T cells sorted from blood, obtained in a trial of the OX40 agonist ivuxolimab. These receptors were obtained from an adult with an advanced solid tumor such as melanoma, head and neck, liver or kidney cancer.

The genes are TRBV6-1 and TRBJ2-7, with D perhaps TRBD1 (7 bases). V lost 8 bases and J lost 0, with 17 bases in between. Per the germline V gene, CDR1 is MNHNS and CDR2 is SASEGT. The CDR3 is 15 residues long. The CDR3 nucleotides read TGTGCCAGCGGACTAACGGGACAGAGCTCCTACGAGCAGTACTTC. Its protein is CASGLTGQSSYEQYF.

The V and J genes are TRBV11-2 and TRBJ2-3; D is ambiguous. The CDR3 totals 15 residues. The ends were cut back, 1 base at V and 8 bases at J, with 16 bases in the middle. Germline CDR1 reads SGHAT; CDR2 reads FQNNGV. Here the CDR3 reads CASSLGYRGPGTQYF. In DNA, the CDR3 is TGTGCCAGCAGCTTAGGTTACAGAGGCCCAGGTACGCAGTATTTT.

This clone has just a few counts. The CDR3 here is CSASLGGQKYF. The CDR3 nucleotides read TGCAGTGCTAGTTTAGGGGGCCAGAAGTACTTC. V gene TRBV20-1 combines with J gene TRBJ2-7; TRBD1 matches at 7 bases. Germline V lookup: CDR1 DFQATT, CDR2 SNEGSKA (reference sequence). The J segment lost 11 bases and the V segment lost 3 bases, leaving 7 bases of the junction unmatched. The CDR3 contains 11 residues.

The J gene is TRBJ2-1, the V gene TRBV28; no reliable D call. The V end lost 5 bases, the J end lost 4 bases, and 18 bases lay between the germline ends. The CDR3 is 16 amino acids. The germline CDR1 and CDR2 sequences are MDHEN and SYDVKM. The CDR3 sequence: CASSDRPGGVYNEQFF. The CDR3 region has the DNA TGTGCCAGCAGTGATCGACCCGGTGGGGTTTACAATGAGCAGTTCTTC.

The chain links TRBV19 to TRBJ2-7, with TRBD1 matching over 10 bases. Germline lookup yields CDR1 LNHDA and CDR2 SQIVND (reference sequence). The CDR3 sequence is 15 residues long. V was pared by 6 bases and J by 3 bases, with 8 bases of the junction left unmatched. The CDR3 nucleotides read TGTGCCAGTAGCGCCGGACAGGGGGGATTCTACGAGCAGTACTTC. Amino acid sequence: CASSAGQGGFYEQYF.

The chain joins TRBV19 to TRBJ2-7, with D unclear. Looked up from germline, CDR1 is LNHDA and CDR2 is SQIVND (reference sequence). The CDR3 loop spans 12 amino acids. Trimming pared 4 bases from V and 2 bases from J, leaving 6 bases between. The CDR3 DNA reads TGTGCCAGTAGTAAGAGCCCCTACGAGCAGTACTTC. It translates to CASSKSPYEQYF.

The V and J genes are TRBV30 and TRBJ1-4; D perhaps matches TRBD1 (5 bases). The V and J ends lost 6 bases and 0 bases respectively, with 17 bases between them. The V gene's germline CDR1 is GTSNPN and CDR2 SVGIG (reference sequence). This CDR3 region has 16 residues. CDR3 sequence (DNA): TGTGCCTGTGAAGGAGTGCAGGGCTCAACTAATGAAAAACTGTTTTTT. This translates into CACEGVQGSTNEKLFF.

The rearrangement joins TRBV7-8 to TRBJ1-3; possibly TRBD1 for D (6 bases). V was trimmed by 5 bases and J by 0 bases, leaving 20 bases between them. The CDR3 sequence is 18 residues long. Germline values: CDR1 SGHVS, CDR2 FQNEAQ. The CDR3 region is CASSLPLAGVSSGNTIYF. CDR3 bases: TGTGCCAGCAGCCTGCCTCTGGCAGGGGTGAGCTCTGGAAACACCATATATTTT.

The chain links TRBV11-2 to TRBJ2-3; maybe TRBD2 (5 bases). With 9 bases removed from V and 10 bases from J, the gap between germline ends came to 29 bases. This CDR3 is 16 amino acids long. The germline gives CDR1 SGHAT, CDR2 FQNNGV. CDR3 in DNA: TGTGCCAGAGGCGCTCCGGGCAGAAGTTCGTCCGGGGCGCAGTATTTT. This translates into CARGAPGRSSSGAQYF.

V usage is TRBV4-2 and J usage is TRBJ2-6; 7 bases match TRBD2. Germline CDR1 and CDR2: LGHNA and YNFKEQ. V gave up 0 bases and J gave up 3 bases; unmatched junction bases: 5. The CDR3 consists of 17 residues. CDR3 sequence: CASSQEESGVGANVLTF. DNA for the CDR3: TGTGCCAGCAGCCAAGAAGAAAGCGGGGTTGGGGCCAACGTCCTGACTTTC.

V is TRBV5-1 and J is TRBJ1-1, with a tentative D call TRBD1 (6 bases). V was clipped by 0 bases and J by 4 bases, with 22 bases between them. Germline-derived CDR1 and CDR2 are SGHRS and YFSETQ. This CDR3 has 18 residues. This CDR3 is CASSLAGLQGLGGTEAFF. The CDR3 DNA is TGCGCCAGCAGCTTGGCGGGTTTACAGGGCTTGGGCGGCACTGAAGCTTTCTTT.

The J gene is TRBJ2-7, the V gene TRBV27; D is uncertain. The ends were cut back, 4 bases at V and 12 bases at J, with 13 bases in the middle. This CDR3 comprises 11 residues. Germline V gene sequence: CDR1 MNHEY, CDR2 SMNVEV (reference sequence). The CDR3 here is CASSSRQASYF. Here the CDR3 DNA reads TGTGCCAGCAGTTCTCGGCAGGCCTCGTACTTC.

This chain connects TRBV7-3 to TRBJ2-1, with a tentative D call TRBD1 (6 bases). V shed 4 bases and J shed 6 bases, with 13 bases lying between them. CDR1 and CDR2 from the germline V gene are SGHTA and FQGTGA. The CDR3 is 14 residues long. This chain's CDR3 is CASSSQGRLNEQFF. CDR3 nucleotides: TGTGCCAGCAGCTCACAGGGTCGGCTCAATGAGCAGTTCTTC. Complete variable domain (other parts from reference TRBV7-3 and TRBJ2-1): GAGVSQTPSNKVTEKGKYVELRCDPISGHTALYWYRQSLGQGPEFLIYFQGTGAADDSGLPNDRFFAVRPEGSVSTLKIQRTERGDSAVYLCASSSQGRLNEQFFGPGTRLTVL.

The chain uses TRBV4-2 and TRBJ2-7, with 9 bases matching TRBD1. The CDR3 runs to 15 residues. V gave up 5 bases and J gave up 4 bases; unmatched junction bases: 9. The germline V gene has CDR1 LGHNA and CDR2 YNFKEQ. As DNA, the CDR3 is TGTGCCAGCAGCGAAGCCGGGACAGGGCAGTACGAGCAGTACTTC. Translated, it gives CASSEAGTGQYEQYF.

The chain has TRBV5-5 and TRBJ2-3; D is undetermined. In germline, CDR1 is SGHKS, CDR2 YYEKEE (reference sequence). With 0 bases removed from V and 0 bases from J, the gap between germline ends came to 5 bases. This CDR3 spans 14 amino acids. Written as DNA, the CDR3 is TGTGCCAGCAGCTTGGAGGTTAGCACAGATACGCAGTATTTT. Amino acids: CASSLEVSTDTQYF.